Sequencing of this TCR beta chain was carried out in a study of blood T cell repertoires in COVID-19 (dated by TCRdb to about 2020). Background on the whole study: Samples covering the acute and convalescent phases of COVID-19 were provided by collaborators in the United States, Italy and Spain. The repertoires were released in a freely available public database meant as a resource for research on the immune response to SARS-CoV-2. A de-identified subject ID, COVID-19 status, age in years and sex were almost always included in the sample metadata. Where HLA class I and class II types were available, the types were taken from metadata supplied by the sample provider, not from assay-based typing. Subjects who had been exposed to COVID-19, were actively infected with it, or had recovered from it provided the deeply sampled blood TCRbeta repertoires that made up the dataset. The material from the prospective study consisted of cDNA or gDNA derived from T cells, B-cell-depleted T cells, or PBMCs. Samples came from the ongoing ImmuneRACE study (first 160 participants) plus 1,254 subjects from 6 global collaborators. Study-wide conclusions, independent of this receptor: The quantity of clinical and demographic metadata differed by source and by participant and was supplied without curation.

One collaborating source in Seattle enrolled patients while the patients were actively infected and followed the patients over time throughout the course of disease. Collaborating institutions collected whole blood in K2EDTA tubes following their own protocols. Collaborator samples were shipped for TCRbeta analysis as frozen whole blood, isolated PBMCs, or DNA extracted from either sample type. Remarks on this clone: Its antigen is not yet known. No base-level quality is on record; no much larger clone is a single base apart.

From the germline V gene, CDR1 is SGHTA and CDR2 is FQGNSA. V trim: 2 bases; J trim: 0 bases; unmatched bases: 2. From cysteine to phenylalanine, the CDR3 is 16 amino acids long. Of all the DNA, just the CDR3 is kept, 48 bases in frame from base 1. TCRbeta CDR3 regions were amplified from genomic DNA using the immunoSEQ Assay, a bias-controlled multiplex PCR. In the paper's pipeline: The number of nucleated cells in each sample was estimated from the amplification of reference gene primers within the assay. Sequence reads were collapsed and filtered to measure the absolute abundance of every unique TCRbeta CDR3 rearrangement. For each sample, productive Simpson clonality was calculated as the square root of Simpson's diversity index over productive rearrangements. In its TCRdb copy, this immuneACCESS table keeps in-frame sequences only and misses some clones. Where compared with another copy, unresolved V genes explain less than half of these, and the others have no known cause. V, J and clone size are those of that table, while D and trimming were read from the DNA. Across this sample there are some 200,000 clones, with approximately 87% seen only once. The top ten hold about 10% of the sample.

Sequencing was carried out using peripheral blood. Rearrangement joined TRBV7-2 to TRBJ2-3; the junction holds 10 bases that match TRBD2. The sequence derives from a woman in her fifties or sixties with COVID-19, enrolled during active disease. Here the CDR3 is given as CASSLTSGVSTDTQYF. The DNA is TGTGCCAGCAGCTTAACTAGCGGGGTTAGCACAGATACGCAGTATTTT.